This T cell receptor beta chain originates from a study of T cells in Graves' hyperthyroidism and ophthalmopathy. General study findings and limits: Ophthalmopathy stood apart from stable hyperthyroidism in a 13 V-J model. Most thyroid clonotypes with frequency above 0.001 were detected in blood.

Stability of Graves' hyperthyroidism was defined as absent ophthalmopathy progression within 18 months. Together with thyroid ultrasound, orbital computed tomography, serum thyroxine and TRAb, clinical symptoms were used for diagnoses. The table lists this clonotype with many counts. Its cognate antigen is unknown. V was clipped by 0 bases and J by 0 bases; unmatched bases: 1. Germline values: CDR1 MDHEN, CDR2 SYDVKM. The CDR3 sequence is 17 residues long. From RNA transcripts, TCR beta CDR3 regions were amplified. The HTBI primer set served for first-round RT-PCR of the TCR CDR3. A single record per CDR3 protein comes from TCRdb applying MiXCR to the multiplex PCR reads. The sample includes some 720,000 distinct CDR3 sequences, 16% seen only once; the top ten take around 7.7%.

The sample comprised blood. This chain uses TRBV28 with TRBJ2-1, with 11 bases identical to TRBD1. The source of this sequence is a young man with Graves' hyperthyroidism. In nucleotides, the CDR3 is TGTGCCAGCAGTTTATGGGGGACAGGGGGCTCCTACAATGAGCAGTTCTTC. Translating gives CASSLWGTGGSYNEQFF.